The rows below give T cell receptor beta chains drawn from one sample of a study of early T cells in non-severe SARS-CoV-2 infection. TCRdb passed the 5' RACE reads through MiXCR, listing each CDR3 protein once. The profile shows about 94,000 distinct CDR3 sequences, about 13% of them singletons. Sequenced input: whole blood. All receptors come from an adult who was a healthcare worker with PCR-confirmed SARS-CoV-2 infection or an uninfected control (not recorded which). The CDR3 runs from the conserved cysteine through the conserved F or W. Fields, in order: V gene, D gene, J gene, CDR3 protein. D genes are given only for firm matches.

v_gene: TRBV5-1
d_gene: NA
j_gene: TRBJ2-5
CDR3aa: CASSLDRYQETQYF

v_gene: TRBV4-2
d_gene: TRBD1
j_gene: TRBJ1-2
CDR3aa: CASSQDDSHRDSRDGYTF

v_gene: TRBV12-3/TRBV12-4
d_gene: TRBD2
j_gene: TRBJ2-7
CDR3aa: CASSWAGGSYEQYF

v_gene: TRBV7-2
d_gene: NA
j_gene: TRBJ2-1
CDR3aa: CASSLSFGSGSYNEQFF

v_gene: TRBV6-1
d_gene: NA
j_gene: TRBJ2-2
CDR3aa: CASSQNRVANTGELFF

v_gene: TRBV29-1
d_gene: NA
j_gene: TRBJ1-4
CDR3aa: CSVADSRRKYEKLFF

v_gene: TRBV5-1
d_gene: NA
j_gene: TRBJ1-2
CDR3aa: CASSLYGQGKYTF

v_gene: TRBV3-1
d_gene: NA
j_gene: TRBJ2-7
CDR3aa: CASSHGVAASYEQYF

v_gene: TRBV5-1
d_gene: NA
j_gene: TRBJ2-2
CDR3aa: CASSSTGSNTGELFF

v_gene: TRBV5-6
d_gene: NA
j_gene: TRBJ1-1
CDR3aa: CASSASPNTEAFF

v_gene: TRBV5-6
d_gene: TRBD1
j_gene: TRBJ2-1
CDR3aa: CASRPGQGNNHEQFF

v_gene: TRBV28
d_gene: NA
j_gene: TRBJ1-1
CDR3aa: CASSPNGAGGTEAFF

v_gene: TRBV5-5
d_gene: NA
j_gene: TRBJ2-5
CDR3aa: CASSPPTGYQETQYF

v_gene: TRBV6-2/TRBV6-3
d_gene: NA
j_gene: TRBJ2-1
CDR3aa: CASSYSLPVSSYNEQFF

v_gene: TRBV5-6
d_gene: NA
j_gene: TRBJ2-1
CDR3aa: CASTGPPGGLRDEQFF

v_gene: TRBV27
d_gene: TRBD2
j_gene: TRBJ2-3
CDR3aa: CASRQTSTPDTQYF

v_gene: TRBV7-2
d_gene: TRBD2
j_gene: TRBJ2-3
CDR3aa: CVSSLLLAGMLDTQYF

v_gene: TRBV5-1
d_gene: TRBD2
j_gene: TRBJ2-7
CDR3aa: CASSESGVSYEQYF

v_gene: TRBV5-1
d_gene: NA
j_gene: TRBJ2-1
CDR3aa: CASSFPDRNLLGNEQFF

v_gene: TRBV3-1
d_gene: TRBD1
j_gene: TRBJ1-1
CDR3aa: CASNRKTGGMSTEAFF

v_gene: TRBV3-1
d_gene: NA
j_gene: TRBJ2-5
CDR3aa: CASRGTGYQETQYF

v_gene: TRBV3-1
d_gene: NA
j_gene: TRBJ2-7
CDR3aa: CASSQDMASYEQYF

v_gene: TRBV10-3
d_gene: NA
j_gene: TRBJ2-1
CDR3aa: CAISLTENEQFF

v_gene: TRBV29-1
d_gene: NA
j_gene: TRBJ1-1
CDR3aa: CSDLNMNTEAFF